Each of the 10 T cell receptor beta chains below was sequenced from the same sample in a study of blood T cell repertoires in COVID-19. The table came from immunoSEQ multiplex PCR; TCRdb's copy has only in-frame clones and leaves some out. The sample holds tens of thousands of clones, about 91% seen once. The sequencing sample was made of peripheral blood. The receptors were gathered from a woman between 55 and 75 years old with active COVID-19.

The V gene is TRBV6-5, the J gene TRBJ1-5; D may be TRBD1 (5 bases). Germline CDR1 reads MNHEY; CDR2 reads SVGAGI. The CDR3 is 14 amino acids. Trimming pared 6 bases from V and 2 bases from J, leaving 11 bases between. CDR3: CASRAVGGNQPQHF. In DNA form, the CDR3 reads TGTGCCAGCAGGGCTGTAGGGGGCAATCAGCCCCAGCATTTT.

The chain carries TRBV30 and TRBJ1-2; 7 bases match TRBD1. Germline V CDR1 and CDR2: GTSNPN, SVGIG (reference sequence). CDR3 size: 14 residues. Trimming cost V 5 bases and J 7 bases; bases outside gene matches: 13. CDR3 in DNA: TGTGCCTGGGACAAGGGGACAGAAGAGGTTGGCTACACCTTC. It encodes CAWDKGTEEVGYTF.

The V gene is TRBV11-2, the J gene TRBJ1-1; TRBD1 is a possible D gene (5 bases). The CDR3 spans 16 residues. V lost 5 bases, J lost 0 bases, and 16 bases lay in between. Per germline, CDR1 SGHAT and CDR2 FQNNGV. The CDR3 DNA reads TGTGCCAGCAGCCCTCCCCCAGGGACTATGAACACTGAAGCTTTCTTT. Its protein is CASSPPPGTMNTEAFF.

The chain joins TRBV6-5 to TRBJ1-1; D remains ambiguous. Germline assignment: CDR1 MNHEY and CDR2 SVGAGI. V gave up 6 bases and J gave up 1 base, with 9 bases separating them. This CDR3 region has 13 residues. Here the CDR3 DNA reads TGTGCCAGCAGCACCACAAGGAACACTGAAGCTTTCTTT. It encodes CASSTTRNTEAFF.

The chain couples TRBV2 to TRBJ1-1, with D maybe TRBD1 (5 bases). Trimming left V 6 bases short and J 2 bases short, with 22 bases between. This CDR3 has 17 amino acids. The V gene's germline CDR1 is SNHLY and CDR2 FYNNEI. The chain's CDR3 is CASRGGAGVKTNTEAFF. For the CDR3, the DNA is TGTGCCAGCAGGGGGGGAGCGGGGGTTAAGACTAACACTGAAGCTTTCTTT.

The chain joins TRBV30 to TRBJ1-3; no firm D call. CDR3 length: 14 residues. Germline CDR1 reads GTSNPN; CDR2 reads SVGIG (reference sequence). Between the trimmed V and J ends, which lost 0 bases and 1 base, there was a span of 7 bases. DNA of the CDR3: TGTGCCTGGAGTGTGGAGGTATCTGGAAACACCATATATTTT. This gives the protein CAWSVEVSGNTIYF.

The chain has TRBV30 and TRBJ1-6, with no clear D. This CDR3 region has 12 residues. The V and J ends lost 0 bases and 11 bases respectively, with 8 bases between them. Germline V CDR1 and CDR2: GTSNPN, SVGIG (reference sequence). This CDR3 is CAWSVVSAPLHF. The CDR3 DNA sequence: TGTGCCTGGAGTGTTGTTTCCGCACCCCTCCACTTT.

This chain joins TRBV3-1 (or the pseudogene TRBV3-2) and TRBJ2-3; D possibly corresponds to TRBD2 (5 bases). With 5 bases removed from V and 6 bases from J, the gap between germline ends came to 9 bases. The CDR3 covers 12 residues. Per the germline V gene, CDR1 is LGHDT and CDR2 is YNNKEL (reference sequence). The CDR3 is CASSLLEDTQYF. Written as DNA, the CDR3 is TGTGCCAGCAGCTTACTAGAGGATACGCAGTATTTT.

This clone was picked up one time. The CDR3 region has the DNA TGTGCCATCAGTCGCGAAATGAGAGACACCATATATTTT. Encoded protein: CAISREMRDTIYF. The chain combines TRBV10-3 with TRBJ1-3; no definite D call. Germline CDR1 and CDR2: ENHRY and SYGVKD. The V end was cut by 5 bases, the J end by 8 bases, with 13 bases between. The CDR3 contains 13 residues.

This chain joins TRBV19 and TRBJ1-2; D gene unclear. CDR1 and CDR2 from the germline V gene are LNHDA and SQIVND (reference sequence). Trimming pared 9 bases from V and 2 bases from J, leaving 16 bases between. This CDR3 is 14 amino acids long. The CDR3 reads CASRLVQANYGYTF. DNA of the CDR3: TGTGCCAGCAGGTTGGTTCAGGCCAACTATGGCTACACCTTC.